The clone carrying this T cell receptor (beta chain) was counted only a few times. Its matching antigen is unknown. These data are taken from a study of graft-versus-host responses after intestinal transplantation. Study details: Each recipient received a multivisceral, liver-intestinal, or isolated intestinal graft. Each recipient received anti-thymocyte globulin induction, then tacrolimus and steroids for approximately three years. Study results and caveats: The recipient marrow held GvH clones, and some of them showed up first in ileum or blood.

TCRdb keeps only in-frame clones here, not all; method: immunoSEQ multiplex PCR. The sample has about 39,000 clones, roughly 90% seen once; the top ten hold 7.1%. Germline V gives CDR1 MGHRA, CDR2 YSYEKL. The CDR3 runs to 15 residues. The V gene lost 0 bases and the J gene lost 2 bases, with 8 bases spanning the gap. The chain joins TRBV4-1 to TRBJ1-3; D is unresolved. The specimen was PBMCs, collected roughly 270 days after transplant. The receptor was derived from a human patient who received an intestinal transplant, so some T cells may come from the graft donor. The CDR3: CASSQDPGTGNTIYF. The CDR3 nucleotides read TGCGCCAGCAGCCAAGATCCCGGGACTGGAAACACCATATATTTT.